This passage covers 29 T cell receptor beta chains from one sample sequenced in a study of shared clonotypes between healthy human individuals. It was CD45RO-negative cells, positively selected for CCR7, that made up naive CD8 cells, with terminally differentiated effector memory CD45RA+ cells excluded. Some clones are missing from TCRdb's copy, which holds only in-frame ones; the method was immunoSEQ multiplex PCR. The sample yields about 820,000 clones, around 93% seen once. The source material was naive CD8+ T cells sorted from blood. The receptors were gathered from a man in his thirties or forties in good health.

This sequence joins TRBV13 and TRBJ1-1; D uncertain. The CDR3 is 12 amino acids. Between the trimmed V and J ends, which lost 2 bases and 5 bases, there was a span of 6 bases. Germline V gives CDR1 PRHDT, CDR2 FYEKMQ (reference sequence). The CDR3 region is CASSLLGTEAFF. The CDR3 DNA follows: TGTGCCAGCAGCTTACTAGGGACTGAAGCTTTCTTT.

Remarks on this clone: Other DNA sequences in this specimen translate into the identical CDR3. The chain has TRBV28 and TRBJ2-7; D may be TRBD2 (6 bases). V lost 8 bases and J lost 2, with 13 bases in between. Germline-derived CDR1 and CDR2 are MDHEN and SYDVKM. The CDR3 is 13 residues long. CDR3 loop: CASSGGGPYEQYF. The CDR3 nucleotides are TGTGCCAGCTCAGGCGGAGGGCCCTACGAGCAGTACTTC.

The chain employs TRBV5-6 and TRBJ1-1, with D unclear. With 2 bases removed from V and 1 base from J, the gap between germline ends came to 6 bases. The CDR3 sequence is 13 residues long. Germline loops: CDR1 SGHDT, CDR2 YYEEEE. The CDR3 DNA is TGTGCCAGCAGCTTTTGGGGGAACACTGAAGCTTTCTTT. Residues: CASSFWGNTEAFF.

The V gene is TRBV19, the J gene TRBJ1-5; D perhaps matches TRBD1 (5 bases). The germline V and J ends were trimmed by 6 bases and 2 bases, with 17 bases remaining between them. Germline V gene sequence: CDR1 LNHDA, CDR2 SQIVND (reference sequence). The CDR3 is 16 amino acids. The CDR3 nucleotides read TGTGCCAGTAGACACCCTTGGGGGTTCGGCAATCAGCCCCAGCATTTT. Encoded protein: CASRHPWGFGNQPQHF.

This chain joins TRBV7-9 and TRBJ2-1, with 7 nucleotides matching TRBD2. Germline V gene sequence: CDR1 SEHNR, CDR2 FQNEAQ (reference sequence). The V and J ends lost 5 bases and 8 bases, in that order; junction bases with no gene match: 9. CDR3 length: 14 residues. CDR3 sequence (DNA): TGTGCCAGCAGCAATCTGCGGGAGTGGGATGAGCAGTTCTTC. Translating it yields CASSNLREWDEQFF.

This sequence joins TRBV11-2 and TRBJ1-1; TRBD1 matches at 8 bases. V was pared by 1 base and J by 5 bases, with 12 bases of the junction left unmatched. Germline CDR1 reads SGHAT; CDR2 reads FQNNGV. The CDR3 runs to 17 residues. The CDR3 sequence is CASSLVSPGQGGTEAFF. For the CDR3, the DNA is TGTGCCAGCAGCTTAGTTTCCCCCGGACAGGGTGGTACTGAAGCTTTCTTT.

The chain combines TRBV29-1 with TRBJ2-1; D unclear. Trimming pared 5 bases from V and 2 bases from J, leaving 13 bases between. CDR3 size: 14 residues. Germline-derived CDR1 and CDR2 are SQVTM and ANQGSEA. Here the CDR3 DNA reads TGCAGCGTTATTTTAGGGCCAACCTACAATGAGCAGTTCTTC. Protein sequence: CSVILGPTYNEQFF.

This rearrangement joins TRBV27 to TRBJ2-1; 9 bases line up with TRBD2. CDR1 is MNHEY, CDR2 SMNVEV, per germline (reference sequence). V dropped 2 bases and J dropped 4; count of bases not matched to a gene: 9. The CDR3 is 17 residues long. In nucleotides, the CDR3 is TGTGCCAGCAGTTTAATGCGGGAGGGCCGGTGGTACAATGAGCAGTTCTTC. Protein: CASSLMREGRWYNEQFF.

The chain joins TRBV10-1 to TRBJ2-7, with D perhaps TRBD2 (7 bases). Per the germline V gene, CDR1 is WNHNN and CDR2 is SYGVQD (reference sequence). With 0 bases removed from V and 4 bases from J, the gap between germline ends came to 10 bases. This CDR3 region has 14 residues. CDR3 in amino acids: CASSESGGLYEQYF. CDR3 nucleotides: TGCGCCAGCAGTGAGTCCGGGGGGCTGTACGAGCAGTACTTC.

The chain carries TRBV19 and TRBJ2-2; D call uncertain. Trimming removed 9 bases at V and 8 bases at J, with 7 bases between. Germline CDR1 is LNHDA and CDR2 is SQIVND (reference sequence). This CDR3 contains 10 residues. CDR3 sequence reads: CASHGGELFF. CDR3 DNA: TGTGCCAGCCATGGGGGGGAGCTGTTTTTT.

This clone was found once. The rearrangement links TRBV9 to TRBJ2-1; perhaps TRBD1 as D (6 bases). The CDR3 contains 13 residues. In germline, CDR1 is SGDLS, CDR2 YYNGEE. The ends were cut back, 3 bases at V and 7 bases at J, with 11 bases in the middle. CDR3 in amino acids: CASSDQGWNEQFF. The CDR3 region has the DNA TGTGCCAGCAGCGATCAGGGGTGGAATGAGCAGTTCTTC. The complete variable domain, with remaining parts taken from reference TRBV9 and TRBJ2-1, reads DSGVTQTPKHLITATGQRVTLRCSPRSGDLSVYWYQQSLDQGLQFLIQYYNGEERAKGNILERFSAQQFPDLHSELNLSSLELGDSALYFCASSDQGWNEQFFGPGTRLTVL.

V usage is TRBV29-1 and J usage is TRBJ1-1, with a possible D match to TRBD1 (6 bases). The CDR3 covers 11 residues. V was clipped by 5 bases and J by 11 bases, with 15 bases between them. Germline-derived CDR1 and CDR2 are SQVTM and ANQGSEA. The chain's CDR3 is CSVPSRGMAFF. The CDR3 coding sequence is TGCAGCGTTCCCAGCAGGGGAATGGCTTTCTTT.

This sequence joins TRBV10-3 and TRBJ2-7; 14 bases fit TRBD2. The CDR3 has 16 residues. Germline V gene sequence: CDR1 ENHRY, CDR2 SYGVKD. With 2 bases clipped from V and 5 bases from J, the junction kept 5 bases outside the gene matches. The CDR3 DNA follows: TGTGCCATCAGTGAGGAGGGACTAGCGGGAGCTGACGAGCAGTACTTC. Protein: CAISEEGLAGADEQYF.

This clone was observed a single time. This chain joins TRBV7-9 and TRBJ2-7; unclear D gene. From germline, CDR1 is SEHNR and CDR2 FQNEAQ (reference sequence). The CDR3 is 12 amino acids. V was pared by 3 bases and J by 5 bases, with 8 bases between. CDR3 protein: CASSLESDEQYF. In DNA, the CDR3 is TGTGCCAGCAGCTTGGAGTCGGACGAGCAGTACTTC.

J is TRBJ1-1 and V is TRBV27, with 8 bases aligning to TRBD1. The junction had 8 bases not matched to a gene; V was cut back by 5 bases and J by 3 bases. CDR3 length: 15 residues. The V gene's germline CDR1 is MNHEY and CDR2 SMNVEV (reference sequence). The CDR3 sequence: CASSRAGGMYTEAFF. The CDR3 region has the DNA TGTGCCAGCAGTCGGGCAGGGGGCATGTACACTGAAGCTTTCTTT.

The chain links TRBV19 to TRBJ2-3, with D unclear. Germline CDR1 is LNHDA and CDR2 is SQIVND (reference sequence). CDR3 length: 13 residues. The ends were cut back, 2 bases at V and 4 bases at J, with 7 bases in the middle. The CDR3 DNA reads TGTGCCAGTAGTATAATTCGGTCAGATACGCAGTATTTT. As protein: CASSIIRSDTQYF.

The chain carries TRBV9 and TRBJ1-4; 9 bases are shared with TRBD1. The CDR3 is made up of 15 amino acids. Germline assignment: CDR1 SGDLS and CDR2 YYNGEE. The ends lost 2 bases at V and 6 bases at J; junction bases unmatched: 5. CDR3 sequence (DNA): TGTGCCAGCAGCGTTTCCGGGACAGGGTATGAAAAACTGTTTTTT. Translated: CASSVSGTGYEKLFF. Variable domain in full (rest from reference TRBV9 and TRBJ1-4): DSGVTQTPKHLITATGQRVTLRCSPRSGDLSVYWYQQSLDQGLQFLIQYYNGEERAKGNILERFSAQQFPDLHSELNLSSLELGDSALYFCASSVSGTGYEKLFFGSGTQLSVL.

V and J are TRBV28 and TRBJ1-5; TRBD1 might be the D (5 bases). CDR3 length: 15 residues. The germline V gene encodes CDR1 MDHEN and CDR2 SYDVKM. V was cut by 3 bases and J by 4 bases, with 13 bases left in between. CDR3 sequence: CASSFYTGGNQPQHF. CDR3 DNA: TGTGCCAGCAGTTTTTATACGGGGGGGAATCAGCCCCAGCATTTT.

The table lists this clone with a count of one. This rearrangement joins TRBV27 to TRBJ1-5; the match to TRBD1 covers 10 bases. V was pared by 6 bases and J by 2 bases, with 1 base of the junction left unmatched. CDR1 and CDR2 from the germline V gene are MNHEY and SMNVEV (reference sequence). The CDR3 is 14 residues long. The CDR3 sequence: CASSGTGGNQPQHF. The CDR3 DNA reads as TGTGCCAGCAGCGGGACAGGGGGCAATCAGCCCCAGCATTTT.

A word on this clone: Relative to the germline gene, one junction end is altered; a read error may explain this. The J gene is TRBJ2-3, the V gene TRBV7-7, with D possibly TRBD2 on 6 matching bases. This CDR3 is built from 15 residues. The V gene's germline CDR1 is SSHAT and CDR2 FNYEAQ (reference sequence). The CDR3, as DNA: TGTGCTAGCAGCTCTAGCTTAGCGGACACAGATACGCAGTATTTT. It is translated as CASSSSLADTDTQYF.

This rearrangement joins TRBV29-1 to TRBJ2-2, with D uncertain. Trimming removed 3 bases from V and 1 base from J, with 6 bases in between. CDR1 is SQVTM, CDR2 ANQGSEA, per germline. The CDR3 has 13 residues. The CDR3 is CSVDRQNTGELFF. The CDR3 DNA follows: TGCAGCGTTGATCGTCAGAACACCGGGGAGCTGTTTTTT.

V is TRBV7-9 and J is TRBJ2-2; 7 bases align to TRBD1. Germline V gene data show CDR1 as SEHNR and CDR2 as FQNEAQ (reference sequence). Trimming at V came to 6 bases and at J to 5 bases, leaving 15 bases not matched to a gene. The CDR3 is 17 amino acids. CDR3 region: CASSIRGQIISTGELFF. The CDR3 nucleotides are TGTGCCAGCAGTATACGGGGACAGATAATCTCGACCGGGGAGCTGTTTTTT.

This chain joins TRBV27 and TRBJ2-5; 7 nucleotides agree with TRBD2. Trimming at V came to 6 bases and at J to 1 base, leaving 8 bases not matched to a gene. CDR3 size: 15 residues. Per germline, CDR1 MNHEY and CDR2 SMNVEV (reference sequence). The CDR3: CASRMGGGFQETQYF. The CDR3 DNA reads TGTGCCAGCAGAATGGGGGGAGGGTTCCAAGAGACCCAGTACTTC.

V and J are TRBV6-4 and TRBJ2-3, with TRBD2 matching over 9 bases. The CDR3 sequence is 15 residues long. Germline CDR1 is MRHNA and CDR2 is SNTAGT. V lost 3 bases, J lost 3 bases, and 4 bases stayed unmatched. CDR3 sequence: CASSEGLAMTDTQYF. In nucleotides, the CDR3 is TGTGCCAGCAGTGAAGGACTAGCGATGACAGATACGCAGTATTTT.

This sequence joins TRBV27 and TRBJ2-6, with 8 bases identical to TRBD1. The CDR3 has 17 residues. CDR1 is MNHEY and CDR2 is SMNVEV in the germline V gene (reference sequence). V trimming: 5 bases; J trimming: 4 bases; junction bases outside the gene matches: 10. The CDR3, as DNA: TGTGCCAGCAGTCCCCTGACAGGGGCGGGAGGGGCCAACGTCCTGACTTTC. Protein product: CASSPLTGAGGANVLTF.

The chain joins TRBV15 to TRBJ2-3; D call uncertain. Trimming shortened V by 1 base and J by 5 bases, and 10 bases separated the two germline ends. The CDR3 sequence is 14 residues long. Germline CDR1 reads LNHNV; CDR2 reads YYDKDF (reference sequence). CDR3 coding DNA: TGTGCCACCAGCAGAGTAGGAATGGTAGATACGCAGTATTTT. It yields the protein CATSRVGMVDTQYF.

This clone was recorded once. The V call is TRBV7-3, the J call TRBJ2-1; weak D call: TRBD1 (6 bases). The length of the CDR3 is 16 residues. V dropped 2 bases and J dropped 2 bases, with 13 bases sitting between them. Per the germline V gene, CDR1 is SGHTA and CDR2 is FQGTGA. The CDR3 DNA reads as TGTGCCAGCAGCTTATGGGCAGGGGTCACCTACAATGAGCAGTTCTTC. It is translated as CASSLWAGVTYNEQFF.

This sequence joins TRBV2 and TRBJ1-1, with D uncertain. Trimming pared 6 bases from V and 0 bases from J, leaving 14 bases between. Germline values: CDR1 SNHLY, CDR2 FYNNEI. The CDR3 runs to 15 residues. The CDR3 region is CASRDTPDLNTEAFF. Written as DNA, the CDR3 is TGTGCCAGCAGAGACACCCCGGACCTGAACACTGAAGCTTTCTTT.

The CDR3, as DNA: TGTGCCAGCCTTGGCACTGAAGCTTTCTTT. This sequence encodes CASLGTEAFF. This sequence joins TRBV2 and TRBJ1-1; no reliable D call. The ends were cut back, 8 bases at V and 4 bases at J, with 5 bases in the middle. Germline V gene lookup returns CDR1 SNHLY and CDR2 FYNNEI. This CDR3 is built from 10 residues.